The 28 T cell receptor beta chains given below trace back to one sample, sequenced in a study of blood T cell repertoires in COVID-19. Profiled with immunoSEQ multiplex PCR; TCRdb holds only in-frame clones, not every one. Of approximately 90,000 clones listed, about 76% are singletons. The specimen sequenced was peripheral blood. The receptors stem from a human donor in a cohort sampled during active COVID-19.

This clone appeared a few times. V usage is TRBV10-3 and J usage is TRBJ1-1; 8 positions match TRBD1. The CDR3 has 13 residues. Per the germline V gene, CDR1 is ENHRY and CDR2 is SYGVKD. The trim removed 10 bases at V and 5 bases at J, leaving 9 bases unmatched. This CDR3 reads CATETGVETEAFF. The DNA of the CDR3 is TGTGCCACCGAGACAGGGGTAGAAACTGAAGCTTTCTTT.

This clone has a single count. The CDR3 here is CASSLTGGDTEAFF. The CDR3 nucleotides read TGTGCCAGCAGTCTGACAGGGGGGGACACTGAAGCTTTCTTT. The chain carries TRBV5-8 and TRBJ1-1; 9 bases map to TRBD1. The CDR3 runs to 14 residues. Per germline, CDR1 SGHTS and CDR2 YDEGEE. V shed 5 bases, J shed 3 bases, and the junction held 5 bases outside the gene matches.

The chain couples TRBV19 to TRBJ1-5; the match to TRBD1 covers 7 bases. This CDR3 spans 16 amino acids. The V and J ends lost 5 bases and 4 bases, in that order; junction bases with no gene match: 11. The V gene's germline CDR1 is LNHDA and CDR2 SQIVND (reference sequence). CDR3 sequence: CASSPPWDSTNQPQHF. DNA for the CDR3: TGTGCCAGTAGTCCCCCGTGGGACAGTACTAATCAGCCCCAGCATTTT.

The CDR3 coding sequence is TGCGCCAGCAGTGATGTCGGGAGAGAGACCCAGTACTTC. This encodes CASSDVGRETQYF. V usage is TRBV10-2 and J usage is TRBJ2-5; tentative D call: TRBD2 (6 bases). Trimming took off 3 bases at V and 4 bases at J, with 9 bases between the two ends. CDR3 length: 13 amino acids. CDR1 is WSHSY, CDR2 SAAADI, per germline.

The V gene is TRBV7-2, the J gene TRBJ1-1, with TRBD1 matching over 8 bases. This CDR3 spans 16 amino acids. Germline CDR1 reads SGHTA; CDR2 reads FQGNSA. V gave up 4 bases and J gave up 4 bases; unmatched junction bases: 11. The CDR3 DNA sequence: TGTGCCAGCAGCTCACTGGGACAGGCCCTGGGCACTGAAGCTTTCTTT. Protein product: CASSSLGQALGTEAFF.

The rearrangement uses TRBV25-1 and TRBJ1-6, with D unresolved. V was cut by 6 bases and J by 9 bases, with 12 bases left in between. Germline lookup yields CDR1 MGHDK and CDR2 SYGVNS. The CDR3 runs to 13 residues. CDR3 residues: CASRLRVGSPLHF. DNA of the CDR3: TGTGCCAGCAGGCTGCGGGTGGGTTCACCCCTCCACTTT. Full variable domain (outside the CDR3, taken from reference TRBV25-1 and TRBJ1-6): EADIYQTPRYLVIGTGKKITLECSQTMGHDKMYWYQQDPGMELHLIHYSYGVNSTEKGDLSSESTVSRIRTEHFPLTLESARPSHTSQYLCASRLRVGSPLHFGNGTRLTVT.

The V and J genes are TRBV7-9 and TRBJ2-3; D uncertain. In germline, CDR1 is SEHNR, CDR2 FQNEAQ (reference sequence). The V and J ends lost 3 bases and 8 bases respectively, with 6 bases between them. The CDR3 consists of 11 residues. CDR3 sequence: CASSFGGTQYF. The CDR3 DNA is TGTGCCAGCAGCTTTGGCGGTACGCAGTATTTT.

This chain uses TRBV2 with TRBJ2-5; D is ambiguous. V lost 8 bases, J lost 3 bases, and 10 bases lay in between. CDR1 is SNHLY and CDR2 is FYNNEI in the germline V gene. The CDR3 extends over 12 amino acids. The CDR3 reads CASVFSKETQYF. CDR3 in DNA: TGTGCCAGCGTTTTTAGTAAAGAGACCCAGTACTTC.

The chain has TRBV19 and TRBJ1-1; D is undetermined. The CDR3 extends over 14 amino acids. CDR1 is LNHDA and CDR2 is SQIVND in the germline V gene (reference sequence). Trimming stripped 6 bases from V and 2 bases from J, with 13 bases between. This chain's CDR3 is CASSWYIENTEAFF. The CDR3 nucleotides are TGTGCCAGTAGCTGGTACATCGAAAACACTGAAGCTTTCTTT.

The gene calls are TRBV7-9 and TRBJ2-1; D remains unclear. In germline, CDR1 is SEHNR, CDR2 FQNEAQ (reference sequence). The V end was cut by 5 bases, the J end by 14 bases, with 13 bases between. There are 11 residues in the CDR3. CDR3 loop: CASSRFSPEFF. Here the CDR3 DNA reads TGTGCCAGCAGCCGCTTTTCCCCGGAGTTCTTC.

The CDR3 DNA is TGTGCCAGCAGGCGACCTGACAGGGGGCGTTATGAAAAACTGTTTTTT. It specifies CASRRPDRGRYEKLFF. This sequence joins TRBV6-6 and TRBJ1-4; 10 bases align to TRBD1. The CDR3 consists of 16 residues. CDR1 and CDR2 (germline): MNHNY, SVGAGI (reference sequence). With V trimmed by 6 bases and J by 6 bases, 10 bases remained unmatched.

The V gene is TRBV27, the J gene TRBJ1-6; TRBD1 might be the D (6 bases). Germline-derived CDR1 and CDR2 are MNHEY and SMNVEV (reference sequence). Trimming left V 6 bases short and J 5 bases short, with 17 bases between. CDR3 size: 16 residues. CDR3 in amino acids: CASRPNRDTNNSPLHF. Written as DNA, the CDR3 is TGTGCCAGCAGGCCAAACCGGGACACCAATAATTCACCCCTCCACTTT.

The CDR3 sequence: CASSYGVRDRGNTGELFF. CDR3 DNA: TGTGCCAGCAGTTATGGAGTTCGGGACAGGGGGAATACCGGGGAGCTGTTTTTT. This chain uses TRBV27 with TRBJ2-2; 11 bases are a match to TRBD1. Germline V gene lookup returns CDR1 MNHEY and CDR2 SMNVEV (reference sequence). The CDR3 is made up of 18 amino acids. The trim removed 4 bases at V and 5 bases at J, leaving 12 bases unmatched.

The CDR3: CASSDPGLGLSGYTF. CDR3 nucleotide sequence: TGTGCCAGCAGTGACCCAGGGTTGGGACTCTCGGGCTACACCTTC. The chain has TRBV6-1 and TRBJ1-2, with TRBD1 as a possible D gene (5 bases). V was clipped by 3 bases and J by 8 bases, with 19 bases between them. This CDR3 has 15 amino acids. Germline V gene sequence: CDR1 MNHNS, CDR2 SASEGT.

V and J are TRBV30 and TRBJ1-2; D unresolved. The CDR3 has 15 amino acids. Trimming removed 2 bases at V and 7 bases at J, with 20 bases between. The germline gives CDR1 GTSNPN, CDR2 SVGIG (reference sequence). The DNA for the CDR3 is TGTGCCTGGAGTTTGGACGGGAGTTGGTTTAGTGGCTACACCTTC. Translating gives CAWSLDGSWFSGYTF.

This clone was seen a few times. The genes are TRBV12-3 or TRBV12-4 and TRBJ2-1; TRBD2 agrees at 7 bases. This CDR3 has 13 amino acids. With 8 bases clipped from V and 4 bases from J, the junction kept 5 bases outside the gene matches. The CDR3 protein is CASRPSGYNEQFF. CDR3 nucleotides: TGTGCCAGCCGCCCTAGCGGTTACAATGAGCAGTTCTTC.

The gene calls are TRBV7-9 and TRBJ1-2; no firm D call. From germline, CDR1 is SEHNR and CDR2 FQNEAQ (reference sequence). This CDR3 comprises 12 residues. Trimming cost V 5 bases and J 8 bases, with 12 bases left between them. In DNA form, the CDR3 reads TGTGCCAGCAGCCCAAAAGTCGGGGGCTACACCTTC. It specifies CASSPKVGGYTF.

This chain connects TRBV6-6 to TRBJ1-1; 9 positions match TRBD1. Germline values: CDR1 MNHNY, CDR2 SVGAGI (reference sequence). The CDR3 runs 15 residues. With V trimmed by 6 bases and J by 4 bases, 9 bases remained unmatched. As DNA, the CDR3 is TGTGCCAGCAGACGAGACGGGACAGGGCGCACTGAAGCTTTCTTT. Amino acid sequence: CASRRDGTGRTEAFF.

This clone occurred a few times. The chain couples TRBV5-6 to TRBJ2-7, with D possibly matching TRBD2 (6 bases). The V end was cut by 2 bases, the J end by 0 bases, with 9 bases between. The CDR3 length is 14 residues. CDR1 SGHDT and CDR2 YYEEEE come from the germline V gene. CDR3 nucleotides: TGTGCCAGCAGCTTCTTGGGGGGCTCCTACGAGCAGTACTTC. Amino acids: CASSFLGGSYEQYF.

V and J are TRBV21-1 and TRBJ1-2; the D call in the table, TRBD1, was not verified against the DNA. TRBV21-1 is a pseudogene segment. The CDR3 runs to 14 residues. The CDR3, as DNA: TGTGCCAGCAGCACAGGGGACAGGCGGGGAGGCTACACCTTC. It is translated as CASSTGDRRGGYTF.

This rearrangement joins TRBV28 to TRBJ1-3, with D maybe TRBD1 (5 bases). The CDR3 has 14 amino acids. Germline CDR1 and CDR2: MDHEN and SYDVKM. Trimming took 10 bases from V and 0 from J, leaving 13 bases between them. CDR3 in amino acids: CATTGVVSGNTIYF. For the CDR3, the DNA is TGTGCCACGACGGGGGTTGTCTCTGGAAACACCATATATTTT.

This chain links TRBV6-5 with TRBJ2-7, with 7 bases lining up with TRBD2. After removal of 4 bases from V and 7 bases from J, the junction contained 10 bases not matched to a gene. The CDR3 spans 14 residues. The germline V gene has CDR1 MNHEY and CDR2 SVGAGI. In nucleotides, the CDR3 is TGTGCCAGCAGTTCCCTACTAGCGTCGGAGGAGCAGTACTTC. Protein: CASSSLLASEEQYF.

This rearrangement joins TRBV18 to TRBJ2-7; TRBD2 agrees at 8 bases. J was trimmed by 3 bases and V by 5 bases; bases with no gene match: 6. The CDR3 runs to 14 residues. The germline CDR1 and CDR2 sequences are KGHSH and LQKENI. CDR3 protein: CASSITSGYYEQYF. In DNA, the CDR3 is TGTGCCAGCTCAATCACTAGCGGATACTACGAGCAGTACTTC.

The chain couples TRBV5-6 to TRBJ1-2; no reliable D call. Deletions cut 3 bases from V and 8 bases from J, with 11 bases between. Germline V gene data show CDR1 as SGHDT and CDR2 as YYEEEE. The CDR3 sequence is 12 residues long. The chain's CDR3 is CASSSRLTGYTF. In nucleotides, the CDR3 is TGTGCCAGCAGCTCGAGGCTGACGGGCTACACCTTC. The entire variable domain, with the rest obtained from reference TRBV5-6 and TRBJ1-2, is as follows: DAGVTQSPTHLIKTRGQQVTLRCSPKSGHDTVSWYQQALGQGPQFIFQYYEEEERQRGNFPDRFSGHQFPNYSSELNVNALLLGDSALYLCASSSRLTGYTFGSGTRLTVV.

The CDR3 DNA sequence: TGCGCCAGCAGCCCAGCGGGGAACCCAGATACGCAGTATTTT. This encodes CASSPAGNPDTQYF. This chain uses TRBV5-1 with TRBJ2-3; 7 bases align to TRBD2. CDR3 length: 14 residues. V shed 4 bases and J 4 bases; nucleotides not matched to a gene: 6. In germline, CDR1 is SGHRS, CDR2 YFSETQ.

The rearrangement links TRBV9 to TRBJ1-3; 7 bases fit TRBD1. This CDR3 is 14 amino acids long. J was trimmed by 0 bases and V by 6 bases; bases with no gene match: 3. Germline CDR1 is SGDLS and CDR2 is YYNGEE. In nucleotides, the CDR3 is TGTGCCAGCAAGCAGGGGGTCTCTGGAAACACCATATATTTT. As protein: CASKQGVSGNTIYF.

The chain links TRBV2 to TRBJ1-1; D remains ambiguous. The CDR3 has 12 residues. V was trimmed by 6 bases and J by 7 bases, leaving 12 bases between them. Germline V gene sequence: CDR1 SNHLY, CDR2 FYNNEI. The CDR3 loop reads CASSPARDEAFF. The CDR3, as DNA: TGTGCCAGCAGCCCGGCGAGGGATGAAGCTTTCTTT.

The chain links TRBV25-1 to TRBJ2-1; 15 bases align to TRBD2. Trimming took 3 bases from V and 1 from J; bases not matched to a gene: 1. CDR3 size: 17 residues. CDR1 is MGHDK and CDR2 is SYGVNS in the germline V gene. The CDR3 DNA follows: TGTGCCAGCAGTGATGGACTAGCGGGAGGGTCCTACAATGAGCAGTTCTTC. The encoded protein is CASSDGLAGGSYNEQFF.